This T cell receptor beta chain was retrieved from a study of shared clonotypes between healthy human individuals. This clone came up once. Antigen unknown. CDR1 MDHEN and CDR2 SYDVKM come from the germline V gene. The CDR3 contains 14 residues. Trimming took off 3 bases at V and 4 bases at J, with 10 bases between the two ends. Whole-study results and caveats: Sorted-subset sequencing was shown by rarefaction to be incomplete despite large depth. Researchers sampled blood only, noting tissue repertoires likely differ.

Clones were sequenced by immunoSEQ multiplex PCR, and TCRdb holds only the in-frame ones, with some missing. The sample holds around 700,000 clones, about two thirds seen once. Healthy adults negative for HIV, lacking recent acute infections or vaccinations, served as donors. The study drew all its donors from Caucasian adults living in Nashville, Tennessee. The sample consisted of memory CD4+ T cells sorted from blood. Subset given: CD45RA-negative fraction. The genes are TRBV28 and TRBJ1-5; no clear D. The TCR sequence derives from a woman in her twenties or thirties in good health. The CDR3 protein is CASSLMGGNQPQHF. The CDR3 DNA follows: TGTGCCAGCAGTTTGATGGGAGGGAATCAGCCCCAGCATTTT.